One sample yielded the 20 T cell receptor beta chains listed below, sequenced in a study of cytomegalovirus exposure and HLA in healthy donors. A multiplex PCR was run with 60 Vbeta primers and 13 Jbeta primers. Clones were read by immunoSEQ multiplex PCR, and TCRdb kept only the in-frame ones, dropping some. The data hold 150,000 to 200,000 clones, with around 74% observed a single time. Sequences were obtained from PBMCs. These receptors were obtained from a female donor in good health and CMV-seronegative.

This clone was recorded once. The CDR3 DNA sequence: TGCGCCAGCTCGTGGTTGAGACGGGACAATCAGCCCCAGCATTTT. Translated, it gives CASSWLRRDNQPQHF. This sequence joins TRBV10-1 and TRBJ1-5; D gene ambiguous. Trimming removed 8 bases from V and 3 bases from J, with 17 bases in between. Germline V gene lookup returns CDR1 WNHNN and CDR2 SYGVQD (reference sequence). The CDR3 extends over 15 amino acids.

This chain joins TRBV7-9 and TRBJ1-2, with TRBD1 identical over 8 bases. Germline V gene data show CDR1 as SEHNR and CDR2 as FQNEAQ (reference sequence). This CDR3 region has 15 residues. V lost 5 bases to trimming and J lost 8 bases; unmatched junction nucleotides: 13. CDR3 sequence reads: CASSHRQGTVEGYTF. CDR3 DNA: TGTGCCAGCAGCCATCGACAGGGGACCGTGGAGGGCTACACCTTC.

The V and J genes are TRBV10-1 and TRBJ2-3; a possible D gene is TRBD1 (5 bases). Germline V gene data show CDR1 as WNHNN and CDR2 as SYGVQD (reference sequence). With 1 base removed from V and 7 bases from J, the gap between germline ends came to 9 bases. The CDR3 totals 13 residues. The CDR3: CASSELDSNTQYF. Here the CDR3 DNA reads TGCGCCAGCAGTGAGTTAGACAGCAATACGCAGTATTTT.

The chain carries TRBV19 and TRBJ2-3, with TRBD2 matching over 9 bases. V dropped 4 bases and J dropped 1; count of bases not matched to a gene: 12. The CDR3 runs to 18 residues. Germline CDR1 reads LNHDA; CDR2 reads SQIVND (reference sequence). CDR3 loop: CASSSTSLSGGRTDTQYF. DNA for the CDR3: TGTGCCAGTAGTAGTACCTCCCTTAGCGGGGGCCGCACAGATACGCAGTATTTT.

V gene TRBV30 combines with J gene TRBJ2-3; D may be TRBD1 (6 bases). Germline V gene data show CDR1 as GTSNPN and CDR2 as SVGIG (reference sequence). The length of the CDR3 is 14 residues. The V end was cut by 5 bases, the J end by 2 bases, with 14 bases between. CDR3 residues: CAWRTGTYTDTQYF. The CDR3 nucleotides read TGTGCCTGGCGAACAGGGACATACACAGATACGCAGTATTTT.

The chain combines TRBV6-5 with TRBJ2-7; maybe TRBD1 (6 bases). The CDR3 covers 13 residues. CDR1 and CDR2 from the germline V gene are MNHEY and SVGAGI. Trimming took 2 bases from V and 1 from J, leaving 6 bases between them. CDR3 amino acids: CASSYTGSYEQYF. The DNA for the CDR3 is TGTGCCAGCAGTTACACAGGGTCCTACGAGCAGTACTTC.

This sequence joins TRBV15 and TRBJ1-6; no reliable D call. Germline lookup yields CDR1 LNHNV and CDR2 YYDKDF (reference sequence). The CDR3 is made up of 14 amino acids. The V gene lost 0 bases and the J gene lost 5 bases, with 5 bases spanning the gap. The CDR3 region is CATSRDRNNSPLHF. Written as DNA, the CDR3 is TGTGCCACCAGCAGAGATAGAAATAATTCACCCCTCCACTTT.

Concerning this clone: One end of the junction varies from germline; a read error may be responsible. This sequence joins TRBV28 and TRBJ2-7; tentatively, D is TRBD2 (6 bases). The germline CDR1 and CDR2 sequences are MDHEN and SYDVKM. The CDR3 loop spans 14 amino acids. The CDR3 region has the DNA TGTGCCAGCAATTTAGTGGGGGGAACCTACGAGCAGTACTTC. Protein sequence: CASNLVGGTYEQYF. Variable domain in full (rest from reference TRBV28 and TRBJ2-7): DVKVTQSSRYLVKRTGEKVFLECVQDMDHENMFWYRQDPGLGLRLIYFSYDVKMKEKGDIPEGYSVSREKKERFSLILESASTNQTSMYLCASNLVGGTYEQYFGPGTRLTVT.

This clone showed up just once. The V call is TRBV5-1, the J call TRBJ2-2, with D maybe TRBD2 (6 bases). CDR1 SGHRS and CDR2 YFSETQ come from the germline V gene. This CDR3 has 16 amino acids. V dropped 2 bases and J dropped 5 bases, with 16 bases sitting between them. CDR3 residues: CASSLDSGGRTGELFF. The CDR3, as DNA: TGCGCCAGCAGCTTAGATAGCGGTGGACGGACCGGGGAGCTGTTTTTT.

This chain's CDR3 is CSAGQGNSGANVLTF. The CDR3 coding sequence is TGCAGCGCTGGACAGGGGAACTCTGGGGCCAACGTCCTGACTTTC. J is TRBJ2-6 and V is TRBV29-1; the match to TRBD1 covers 9 bases. Per germline, CDR1 SQVTM and CDR2 ANQGSEA. CDR3 length: 15 amino acids. Trimming took 7 bases from V and 0 from J; bases not matched to a gene: 4.

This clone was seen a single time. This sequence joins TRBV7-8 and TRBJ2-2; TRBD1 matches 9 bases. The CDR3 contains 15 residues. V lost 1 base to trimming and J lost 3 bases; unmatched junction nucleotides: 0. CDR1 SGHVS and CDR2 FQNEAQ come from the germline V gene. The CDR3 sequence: CASSLGQGDTGELFF. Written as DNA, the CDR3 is TGTGCCAGCAGCTTAGGACAGGGGGACACCGGGGAGCTGTTTTTT.

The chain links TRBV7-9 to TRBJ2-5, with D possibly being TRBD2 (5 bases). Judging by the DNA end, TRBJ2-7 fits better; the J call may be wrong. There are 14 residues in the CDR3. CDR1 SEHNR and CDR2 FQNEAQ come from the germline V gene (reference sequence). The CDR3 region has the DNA TGTGCCAGCAGCCAACGGGGTCAGACCTACGAGCAGTACTTC. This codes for CASSQRGQTYEQYF.

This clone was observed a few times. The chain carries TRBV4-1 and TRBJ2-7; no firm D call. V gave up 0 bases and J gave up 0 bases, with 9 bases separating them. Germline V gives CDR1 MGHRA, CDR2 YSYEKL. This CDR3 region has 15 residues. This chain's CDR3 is CASSQEAWSSYEQYF. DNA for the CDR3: TGCGCCAGCAGCCAAGAAGCCTGGAGCTCCTACGAGCAGTACTTC.

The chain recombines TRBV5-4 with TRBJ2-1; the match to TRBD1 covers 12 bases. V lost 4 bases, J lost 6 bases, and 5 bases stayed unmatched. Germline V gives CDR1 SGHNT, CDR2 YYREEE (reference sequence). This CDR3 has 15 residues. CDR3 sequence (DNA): TGTGCCAGCAGCGCCCGGGACAGGGGGCTCAATGAGCAGTTCTTC. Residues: CASSARDRGLNEQFF.

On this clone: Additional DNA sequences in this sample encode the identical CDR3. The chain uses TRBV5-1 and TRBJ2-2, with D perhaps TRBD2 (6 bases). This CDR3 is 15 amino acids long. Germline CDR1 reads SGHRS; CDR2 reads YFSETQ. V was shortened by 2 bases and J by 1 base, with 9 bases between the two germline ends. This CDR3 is CASSLPGGNTGELFF. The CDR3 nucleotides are TGCGCCAGCAGCTTACCCGGGGGGAACACCGGGGAGCTGTTTTTT.

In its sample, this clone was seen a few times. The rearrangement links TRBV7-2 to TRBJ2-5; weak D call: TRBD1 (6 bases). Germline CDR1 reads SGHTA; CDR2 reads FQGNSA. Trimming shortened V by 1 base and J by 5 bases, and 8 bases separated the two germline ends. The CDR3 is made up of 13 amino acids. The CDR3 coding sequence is TGTGCCAGCAGCTTAGGGGGGCAGGAGACCCAGTACTTC. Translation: CASSLGGQETQYF.

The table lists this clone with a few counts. As DNA, the CDR3 is TGTGCCAGCAGCTTAGAGTGGGGTAGCGGGAGGGCCCGGGGCTACAATGAGCAGTTCTTC. Translated, it gives CASSLEWGSGRARGYNEQFF. V and J are TRBV7-3 and TRBJ2-1; 11 positions agree with TRBD2. The CDR3 length is 20 residues. Unmatched junction bases numbered 15, after V lost 2 bases and J lost 3 bases. CDR1 SGHTA and CDR2 FQGTGA come from the germline V gene.

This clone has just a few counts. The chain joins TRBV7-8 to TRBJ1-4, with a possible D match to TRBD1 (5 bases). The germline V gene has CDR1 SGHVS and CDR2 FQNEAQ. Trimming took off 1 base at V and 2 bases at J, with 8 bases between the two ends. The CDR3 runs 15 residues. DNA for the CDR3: TGTGCCAGCAGCTTAGTGGGGGGGACTAATGAAAAACTGTTTTTT. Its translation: CASSLVGGTNEKLFF. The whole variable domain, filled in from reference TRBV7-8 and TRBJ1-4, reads GAGVSQSPRYKVAKRGQDVALRCDPISGHVSLFWYQQALGQGPEFLTYFQNEAQLDKSGLPSDRFFAERPEGSVSTLKIQRTQQEDSAVYLCASSLVGGTNEKLFFGSGTQLSVL.

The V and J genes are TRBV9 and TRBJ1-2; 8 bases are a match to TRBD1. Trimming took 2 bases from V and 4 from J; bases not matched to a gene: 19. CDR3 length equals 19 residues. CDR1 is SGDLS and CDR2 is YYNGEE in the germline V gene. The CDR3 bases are TGTGCCAGCAGCGTGTCGACAGGGGAGGGGTGGGTAGGTAGCTATGGCTACACCTTC. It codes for CASSVSTGEGWVGSYGYTF.

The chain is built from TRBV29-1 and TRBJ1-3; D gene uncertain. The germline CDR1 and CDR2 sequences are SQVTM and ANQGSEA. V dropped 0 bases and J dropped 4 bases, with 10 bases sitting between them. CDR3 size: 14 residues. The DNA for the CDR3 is TGCAGCGTTGAAGATCTATCGGGGGGAAACACCATATATTTT. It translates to CSVEDLSGGNTIYF.